This T cell receptor (beta chain) was recorded in a study of OX40 agonist ivuxolimab in advanced cancers. Sequenced by immunoSEQ multiplex PCR; TCRdb stores in-frame clones only, minus some. The sample has 85,000 to 100,000 clones; approximately 85% are singletons. Comments on this clone: Its target is not known.

Study-level results: Compared with CD4+, CD8+ T cells on average had more expanded clones. Clonal expansion was seen in CD4+ and CD8+ blood T cells by week 6 at 0.1 to 3.0 mg/kg. The authors also found low normalized T-cell clonal expansion in some nonresponders.

The TCR was taken from an adult with an advanced solid tumor such as melanoma, head and neck, liver or kidney cancer. The material was CD4+ or CD8+ T cells sorted from blood, obtained in a trial of the OX40 agonist ivuxolimab.

The CDR3 sequence is CASSFGLAGNTGELFF. As DNA, the CDR3 is TGTGCCAGCAGCTTTGGACTAGCGGGGAACACCGGGGAGCTGTTTTTT. J is TRBJ2-2 and V is TRBV7-9; 11 bases map to TRBD2. V trimming: 3 bases; J trimming: 1 base; junction bases outside the gene matches: 1. Germline V gives CDR1 SEHNR, CDR2 FQNEAQ (reference sequence). The CDR3 is 16 residues long. The whole variable domain, remainder taken from reference TRBV7-9 and TRBJ2-2, is DTGVSQNPRHKITKRGQNVTFRCDPISEHNRLYWYRQTLGQGPEFLTYFQNEAQLEKSRLLSDRFSAERPKGSFSTLEIQRTEQGDSAMYLCASSFGLAGNTGELFFGEGSRLTVL.